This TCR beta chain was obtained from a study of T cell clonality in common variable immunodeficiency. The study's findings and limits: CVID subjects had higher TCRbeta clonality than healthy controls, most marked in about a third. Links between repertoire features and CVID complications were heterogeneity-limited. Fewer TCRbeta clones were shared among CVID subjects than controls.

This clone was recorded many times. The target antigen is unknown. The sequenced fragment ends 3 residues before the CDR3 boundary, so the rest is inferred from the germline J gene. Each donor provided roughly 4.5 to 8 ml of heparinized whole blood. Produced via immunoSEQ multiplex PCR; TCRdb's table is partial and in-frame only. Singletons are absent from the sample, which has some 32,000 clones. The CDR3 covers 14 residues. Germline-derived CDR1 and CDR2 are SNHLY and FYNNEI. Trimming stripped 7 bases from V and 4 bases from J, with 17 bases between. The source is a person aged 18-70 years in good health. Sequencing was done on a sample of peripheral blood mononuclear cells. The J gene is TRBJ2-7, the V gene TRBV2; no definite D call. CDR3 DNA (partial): TGTGCCAGCACGCGGAGTTCGAATTCGTACGAG. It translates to CASTRSSNSYE. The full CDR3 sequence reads CASTRSSNSYEQYF.